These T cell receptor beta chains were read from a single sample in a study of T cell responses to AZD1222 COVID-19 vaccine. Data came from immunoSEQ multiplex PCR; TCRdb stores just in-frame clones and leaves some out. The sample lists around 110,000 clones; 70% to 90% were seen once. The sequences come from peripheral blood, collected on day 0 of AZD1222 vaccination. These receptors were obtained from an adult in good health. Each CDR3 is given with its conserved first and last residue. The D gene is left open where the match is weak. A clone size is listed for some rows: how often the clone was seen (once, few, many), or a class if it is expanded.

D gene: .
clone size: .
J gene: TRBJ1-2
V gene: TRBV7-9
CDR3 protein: CASSTRDGYTF
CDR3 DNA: TGTGCCAGCAGTACCAGGGATGGCTACACCTTC

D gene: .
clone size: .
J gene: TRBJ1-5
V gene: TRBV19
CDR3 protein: CASSIPPNQPQHF
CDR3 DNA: TGTGCCAGTAGTATCCCACCTAATCAGCCCCAGCATTTT

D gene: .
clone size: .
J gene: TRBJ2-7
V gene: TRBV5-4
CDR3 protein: CASSRKGPPYEQYF
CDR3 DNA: TGTGCCAGCAGTAGGAAGGGGCCACCTTACGAGCAGTACTTC

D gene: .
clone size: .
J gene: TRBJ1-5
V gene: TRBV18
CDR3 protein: CASSPKDGLYSNQPQHF
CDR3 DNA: TGTGCCAGCTCACCAAAGGACGGCCTATATAGCAATCAGCCCCAGCATTTT

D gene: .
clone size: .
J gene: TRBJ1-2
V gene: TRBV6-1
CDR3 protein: CASSETPGSNYGYTF
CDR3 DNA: TGTGCCAGCAGTGAAACCCCCGGGAGTAACTATGGCTACACCTTC

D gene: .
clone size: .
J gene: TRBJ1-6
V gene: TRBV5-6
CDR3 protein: CASSFWGLNSPLHF
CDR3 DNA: TGTGCCAGCAGCTTTTGGGGGCTTAATTCACCCCTCCACTTT

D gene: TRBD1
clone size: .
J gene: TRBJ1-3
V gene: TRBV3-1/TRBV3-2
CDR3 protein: CASRPGGGNTIYF
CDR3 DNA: TGTGCCAGCAGACCAGGGGGTGGAAACACCATATATTTT

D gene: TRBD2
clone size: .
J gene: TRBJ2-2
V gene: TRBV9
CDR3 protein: CASSVTGLRWGTGELFF
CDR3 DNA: TGTGCCAGCAGCGTCACGGGACTAAGGTGGGGCACCGGGGAGCTGTTTTTT

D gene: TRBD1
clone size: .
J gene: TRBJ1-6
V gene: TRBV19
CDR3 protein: CASSLRTGLNSPLHF
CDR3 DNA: TGTGCCAGTAGTCTCAGGACAGGTCTTAATTCACCCCTCCACTTT

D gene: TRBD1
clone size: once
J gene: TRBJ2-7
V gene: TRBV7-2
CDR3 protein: CASSLAVQGAVFEQYF
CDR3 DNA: TGTGCCAGCAGCTTAGCAGTACAGGGGGCAGTTTTCGAGCAGTACTTC

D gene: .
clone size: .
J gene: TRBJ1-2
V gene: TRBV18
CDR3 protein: CASSPPSVAYGYTF
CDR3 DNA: TGTGCCAGCTCACCACCTTCGGTTGCCTATGGCTACACCTTC

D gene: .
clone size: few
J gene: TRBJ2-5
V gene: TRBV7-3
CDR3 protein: CASSSRPRETQYF
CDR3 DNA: TGTGCCAGCAGCTCCCGTCCTCGAGAGACCCAGTACTTC

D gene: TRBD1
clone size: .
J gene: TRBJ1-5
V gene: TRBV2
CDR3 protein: CASSEDRVSNQPQHF
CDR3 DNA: TGTGCCAGCAGTGAGGACAGGGTGAGCAATCAGCCCCAGCATTTT

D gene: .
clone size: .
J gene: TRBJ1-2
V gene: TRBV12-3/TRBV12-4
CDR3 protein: CASSLNYGYTF
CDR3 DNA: TGTGCCAGCAGTTTGAACTATGGCTACACCTTC

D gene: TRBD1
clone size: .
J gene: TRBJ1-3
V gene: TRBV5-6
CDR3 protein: CASSLGTGGNTIYF
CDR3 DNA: TGTGCCAGCAGCTTGGGGACAGGGGGAAACACCATATATTTT

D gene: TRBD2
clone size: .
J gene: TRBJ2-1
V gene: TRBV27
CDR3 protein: CASSSSGGPFSYNEQFF
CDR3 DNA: TGTGCCAGCAGTTCTAGCGGGGGGCCCTTCTCCTACAATGAGCAGTTCTTC

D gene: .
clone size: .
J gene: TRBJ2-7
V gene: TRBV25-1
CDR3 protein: CASSAPAGAAEQYF
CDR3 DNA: TGTGCCAGCAGTGCTCCTGCAGGGGCAGCCGAGCAGTACTTC

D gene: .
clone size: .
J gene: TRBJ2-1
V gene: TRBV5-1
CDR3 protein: CASSGLASNEQFF
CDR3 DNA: TGCGCCAGTTCGGGCCTAGCATCCAATGAGCAGTTCTTC

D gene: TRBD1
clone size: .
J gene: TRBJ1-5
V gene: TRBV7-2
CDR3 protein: CASSLGQGANQPQHF
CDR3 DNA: TGTGCCAGCAGCTTGGGACAGGGGGCCAATCAGCCCCAGCATTTT

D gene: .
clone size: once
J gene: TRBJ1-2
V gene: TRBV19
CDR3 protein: CASNDRPHGYTF
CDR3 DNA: TGTGCCAGTAATGACAGACCCCATGGCTACACCTTC

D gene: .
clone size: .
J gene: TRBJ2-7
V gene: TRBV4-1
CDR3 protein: CASSQEGRTTYEQYF
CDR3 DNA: TGCGCCAGCAGCCAAGAAGGACGGACCACCTACGAGCAGTACTTC

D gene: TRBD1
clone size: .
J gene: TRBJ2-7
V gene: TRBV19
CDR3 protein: CASSTEPGQENYEQYF
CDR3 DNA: TGTGCCAGTAGTACAGAACCGGGACAGGAAAACTACGAGCAGTACTTC

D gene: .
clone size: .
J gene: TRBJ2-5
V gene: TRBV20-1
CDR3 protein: CSASPGNWGETQYF
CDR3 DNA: TGCAGTGCTAGTCCGGGGAATTGGGGAGAGACCCAGTACTTC

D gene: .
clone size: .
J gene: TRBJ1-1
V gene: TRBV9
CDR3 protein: CASNAGNTEAFF
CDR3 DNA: TGTGCCAGCAATGCCGGGAACACTGAAGCTTTCTTT

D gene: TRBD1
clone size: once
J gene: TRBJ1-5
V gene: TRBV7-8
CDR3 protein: CASSFGAGTGARQPQHF
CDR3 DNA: TGTGCCAGCAGCTTCGGGGCGGGGACAGGGGCTCGTCAGCCCCAGCATTTT